This T cell receptor beta chain came from a study of CD8+CD57+ T cells in acquired aplastic anemia. Study-level information: Sorted cells (CD4+ and CD8+) yielded DNA amounts that averaged about 3.1 ug. Average CD4+ read depth in healthy donors was approximately 9.9 million reads.

CDR3 length: 13 residues. Germline V CDR1 and CDR2: SNHLY, FYNNEI. Deletions cut 8 bases from V and 2 bases from J, with 12 bases between. CDR3 and TCR beta VDJ profiling relied on a genomic DNA template. TCRdb processed the reads anew with MiXCR; each CDR3 protein has one entry. The sample shows some 120,000 distinct CDR3 sequences, around 48% of them seen only once. In the case of this clonotype: The antigen is undetermined.

Study-level points and caveats: Patients had approximately 29 CD8+ CDR3 sequences in common with controls (the shared set).

The TCR comes from a human donor in good health, serving as a control. The V call is TRBV2, the J call TRBJ1-2; a possible D gene is TRBD1 (5 bases). The sequenced sample consisted of sorted CD4+, CD8+, or CD8+CD57+ T cells (not recorded which) from PBMCs. Here the CDR3 reads CASGDGPNYGYTF. CDR3 nucleotide sequence: TGTGCCAGCGGGGACGGTCCCAACTATGGCTACACCTTC.